What follows is one T cell receptor (beta chain) and its context. V lost 7 bases to trimming and J lost 4 bases, with 5 bases between them. Germline V gives CDR1 ENHRY, CDR2 SYGVKD. This CDR3 spans 11 amino acids. The entry originates in a study of Ad26.COV2.S vaccination and SARS-CoV-2 variants. Turning to the study itself: Ad26.COV2.S shots went into the muscle once or twice, 56 days apart.

The treatment here: some 20 received Ad26.COV2.S at low or high dose, single or two shots; several received placebo; per-sample allocation not given. It was on day 63 after the first vaccine or placebo injection that samples were taken. Using immunoSEQ multiplex PCR, the repertoire was profiled, and TCRdb retains in-frame clones only, with some absent. The sample holds about 250,000 clones, 70% to 90% seen once. The clonotype was recovered from a person aged 18-65 years who received the Ad26.COV2.S COVID-19 vaccine or a placebo. The sample consisted of peripheral blood, taken in a trial of Ad26.COV2.S vaccine versus placebo. The rearrangement links TRBV10-3 to TRBJ1-3; D gene uncertain. In nucleotides, the CDR3 is TGTGCCATCACTGGCGGAAACACCATATATTTT. Translated: CAITGGNTIYF.